This T cell receptor (beta chain) stems from a study of blood T cell repertoires in COVID-19. Study details: Whether acute or convalescent, the COVID-19 samples came from the United States, Italy and Spain. T cells, B-cell-depleted T cells, or PBMCs supplied cDNA or gDNA.

Original methodology: Amplifying reference gene primers gave estimates of nucleated cell counts. Clones were sequenced by immunoSEQ multiplex PCR, and TCRdb holds only the in-frame ones, with some missing. The DNA was the basis for D and trimming; V, J and clone size are from that table. The table shows 120,000 or so clones, with roughly 79% occurring only once. CDR1 and CDR2 from the germline V gene are MGHRA and YSYEKL. This CDR3 has 15 residues. Trimming left V 4 bases short and J 0 bases short, with 10 bases between. This rearrangement joins TRBV4-1 to TRBJ2-1; no clear D gene. Sequenced sample: peripheral blood. The TCR originated in a woman older than 75 with active or convalescent COVID-19. The CDR3 loop reads CASSPVGSSYNEQFF. The DNA of the CDR3 is TGCGCCAGCAGCCCCGTGGGCAGCTCCTACAATGAGCAGTTCTTC.